This T cell receptor (beta chain) appears in the sequencing data of a study of cytomegalovirus exposure and HLA in healthy donors. In the study overall: Roughly 85 million unique TCRs from HLA-typed donors made up an early data release.

Study conclusions and caveats: Cytomegalovirus status was reportedly diagnosed by the classifier with high sensitivity and specificity. As a later analysis showed, a missense DCLRE1C variant was linked to trimming of TCR beta V- and J-genes.

With 60 Vbeta and 13 Jbeta primers, the PCR was carried out. Sequenced by immunoSEQ multiplex PCR; TCRdb stores in-frame clones only, minus some. Altogether approximately 100,000 clones are present, approximately 74% being singletons, with the ten largest covering about 2%. V lost 0 bases and J 6 bases, leaving 12 bases between the germline ends. The V gene's germline CDR1 is LGHNA and CDR2 YNFKEQ. This CDR3 is 14 amino acids long. The table lists this clone with a few counts. Antigen unknown. The genes are TRBV4-2 and TRBJ2-7; D is possibly TRBD2 (6 bases). The sequence came from a male donor in good health and CMV-seronegative. Specimen: PBMCs. The CDR3 DNA reads TGTGCCAGCAGCCAAGACCTAGTGGGGGGCGAGCAGTACTTC. Residues: CASSQDLVGGEQYF.